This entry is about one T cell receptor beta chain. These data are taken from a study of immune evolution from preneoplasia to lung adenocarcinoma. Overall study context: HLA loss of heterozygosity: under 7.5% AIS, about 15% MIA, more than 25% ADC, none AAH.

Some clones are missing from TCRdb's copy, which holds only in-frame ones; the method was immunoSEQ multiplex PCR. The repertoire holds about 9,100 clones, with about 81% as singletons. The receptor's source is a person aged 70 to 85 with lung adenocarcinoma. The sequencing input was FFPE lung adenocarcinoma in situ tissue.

The CDR3 here is CASSVASSYEQYF. CDR3 nucleotides: TGTGCCAGCAGCGTGGCAAGCTCCTACGAGCAGTACTTC. The gene calls are TRBV6-6 and TRBJ2-7; D unresolved. The germline V gene encodes CDR1 MNHNY and CDR2 SVGAGI (reference sequence). The CDR3 extends over 13 amino acids. V lost 6 bases and J lost 0, with 9 bases in between.